One and the same sample provided the 28 T cell receptor beta chains below, sequenced in a study of cytomegalovirus exposure and HLA in healthy donors. Primers: 60 Vbeta forward and 13 Jbeta reverse. Profiled with immunoSEQ multiplex PCR; TCRdb holds only in-frame clones, not every one. Among 110,000 to 150,000 clones, over 65% were seen once, and the ten largest hold roughly 1.7%. The sequenced material came from PBMCs. The receptors derive from a woman aged 25-40 years in good health and CMV-seronegative.

V usage is TRBV29-1 and J usage is TRBJ1-2; 8 bases line up with TRBD1. V gave up 7 bases and J gave up 3 bases; unmatched junction bases: 4. CDR1 and CDR2 from the germline V gene are SQVTM and ANQGSEA. The CDR3 covers 12 residues. CDR3 region: CSGGQGDYGYTF. The CDR3 region has the DNA TGCAGCGGTGGACAGGGCGACTATGGCTACACCTTC.

This clone was detected once. CDR3 amino acids: CASSQGAHLGGNNEQFF. The DNA for the CDR3 is TGTGCCAGCAGCCAGGGGGCCCACCTTGGCGGGAACAATGAGCAGTTCTTC. The V and J genes are TRBV11-1 and TRBJ2-1, with TRBD1 matching 8 bases. Per the germline V gene, CDR1 is SGHAT and CDR2 is FQDESV (reference sequence). The CDR3 consists of 17 residues. J gave up 5 bases and V 5 bases, and 14 bases lay outside the gene matches.

The genes are TRBV7-3 and TRBJ1-1, with D tentatively TRBD1 (5 bases). CDR1 is SGHTA, CDR2 FQGTGA, per germline. CDR3 length: 16 residues. V lost 2 bases and J lost 5, with 18 bases in between. The CDR3 DNA reads TGTGCCAGCAGCTTAGAAGGGGCACGGGGGGGGACTGAAGCTTTCTTT. It is translated as CASSLEGARGGTEAFF.

This clone was seen just once. The CDR3 DNA sequence: TGTGCCAGCTCACCAGGCTACAGACAAGAGACCCAGTACTTC. Amino acid sequence: CASSPGYRQETQYF. The chain joins TRBV18 to TRBJ2-5; D ambiguous. CDR1 is KGHSH and CDR2 is LQKENI in the germline V gene. The CDR3 covers 14 residues. The V end was cut by 2 bases, the J end by 2 bases, with 9 bases between.

This clone was seen a few times. V usage is TRBV5-4 and J usage is TRBJ2-2; TRBD2 agrees at 7 bases. This CDR3 is built from 16 residues. Trimming took 0 bases from V and 1 from J; bases not matched to a gene: 3. Per the germline V gene, CDR1 is SGHNT and CDR2 is YYREEE (reference sequence). CDR3 loop: CASSLVSSGNTGELFF. CDR3 nucleotides: TGTGCCAGCAGCTTGGTGTCTAGCGGGAACACCGGGGAGCTGTTTTTT.

The rearrangement links TRBV18 to TRBJ2-3, with a weak D call TRBD2 (5 bases). The CDR3 is 16 residues long. Germline CDR1 reads KGHSH; CDR2 reads LQKENI. With 3 bases removed from V and 0 bases from J, the gap between germline ends came to 13 bases. This chain's CDR3 is CASSPVAFTSTDTQYF. The CDR3 bases are TGTGCCAGCTCACCCGTAGCGTTTACTAGCACAGATACGCAGTATTTT.

V usage is TRBV4-2 and J usage is TRBJ1-6; TRBD1 might be the D (5 bases). Germline loops: CDR1 LGHNA, CDR2 YNFKEQ. The CDR3 covers 15 residues. V was trimmed by 0 bases and J by 6 bases, leaving 9 bases between them. DNA for the CDR3: TGTGCCAGCAGCCAAGATCGTCAGGGTAATTCACCCCTCCACTTT. Protein product: CASSQDRQGNSPLHF.

The rearrangement uses TRBV9 and TRBJ2-5; D is uncertain. Trimming stripped 0 bases from V and 5 bases from J, with 17 bases between. CDR3 length equals 16 residues. CDR1 is SGDLS and CDR2 is YYNGEE in the germline V gene. The CDR3 region is CASSVGPFHLEETQYF. CDR3 nucleotides: TGTGCCAGCAGCGTAGGTCCATTCCACCTGGAGGAGACCCAGTACTTC.

This chain uses TRBV27 with TRBJ1-1; D is uncertain. In germline, CDR1 is MNHEY, CDR2 SMNVEV (reference sequence). The CDR3 has 16 residues. The V end lost 3 bases, the J end lost 6 bases, and 20 bases lay between the germline ends. DNA for the CDR3: TGTGCCAGCAGTTTTGTGGGCCAACCCATAACGGCTGAAGCTTTCTTT. The encoded protein is CASSFVGQPITAEAFF.

This clone was counted between two and nine times. V and J are TRBV6-6 and TRBJ2-1; 11 bases map to TRBD1. In germline, CDR1 is MNHNY, CDR2 SVGAGI (reference sequence). This CDR3 contains 16 residues. With 6 bases clipped from V and 0 bases from J, the junction kept 4 bases outside the gene matches. The chain's CDR3 is CASRTGTGGSYNEQFF. In DNA form, the CDR3 reads TGTGCCAGCAGGACCGGGACAGGGGGCTCCTACAATGAGCAGTTCTTC.

Only a few counts were recorded for this clone. The chain links TRBV9 to TRBJ2-3; 11 positions match TRBD2. V shed 3 bases, J shed 6 bases, and the junction held 6 bases outside the gene matches. Germline values: CDR1 SGDLS, CDR2 YYNGEE. CDR3 length: 15 residues. CDR3 loop: CASSDLAGGLDTQYF. CDR3 DNA: TGTGCCAGCAGCGACCTAGCGGGGGGTCTGGATACGCAGTATTTT.

The chain has TRBV7-9 and TRBJ1-1, with no clear D. V was clipped by 3 bases and J by 2 bases, with 13 bases between them. Per the germline V gene, CDR1 is SEHNR and CDR2 is FQNEAQ (reference sequence). The CDR3 consists of 15 residues. CDR3 region: CASSFIQVPNTEAFF. In DNA, the CDR3 is TGTGCCAGCAGCTTCATTCAGGTGCCTAACACTGAAGCTTTCTTT.

J is TRBJ1-5 and V is TRBV19; 10 bases are shared with TRBD1. The CDR3 extends over 18 amino acids. V lost 4 bases and J lost 4; bases outside the gene matches: 13. Germline CDR1 is LNHDA and CDR2 is SQIVND (reference sequence). DNA for the CDR3: TGTGCCAGTAGTACGGTCTCGGGGACAGGGGTCTCAAATCAGCCCCAGCATTTT. The encoded protein is CASSTVSGTGVSNQPQHF.

This clone was seen only once. The V call is TRBV6-1, the J call TRBJ2-7; tentative D call: TRBD1 (5 bases). Germline V gene data show CDR1 as MNHNS and CDR2 as SASEGT. V was trimmed by 8 bases and J by 5 bases, leaving 13 bases between them. CDR3 size: 12 residues. CDR3 coding DNA: TGTGCCAGCTCAGGGAACCCACACGAGCAGTACGTC. Residues: CASSGNPHEQYV.

This clone was detected only once. V gene TRBV6-1 combines with J gene TRBJ2-7; the match to TRBD1 covers 7 bases. The CDR3 sequence is 12 residues long. Germline V CDR1 and CDR2: MNHNS, SASEGT. Trimming took 10 bases from V and 7 from J; bases not matched to a gene: 10. The DNA for the CDR3 is TGTGCCACCAATCCCCAACAGGGGGAGCAGTACTTC. Its protein product is CATNPQQGEQYF.

The CDR3 loop is CSATGQAGNTIYF. The CDR3 coding sequence is TGCAGCGCCACAGGGCAGGCGGGAAACACCATATATTTT. The gene calls are TRBV29-1 and TRBJ1-3; the D gene is possibly TRBD1 (6 bases). This CDR3 is built from 13 residues. Trimming shortened V by 7 bases and J by 4 bases, and 14 bases separated the two germline ends. Germline CDR1 reads SQVTM; CDR2 reads ANQGSEA.

The genes are TRBV28 and TRBJ2-7; possible D gene TRBD1, 5 bases. Trimming pared 2 bases from V and 5 bases from J, leaving 13 bases between. The germline CDR1 and CDR2 sequences are MDHEN and SYDVKM. The CDR3 spans 14 residues. CDR3 in amino acids: CASSLTQGTDEQYV. CDR3 nucleotide sequence: TGTGCCAGCAGTTTAACGCAGGGAACCGACGAGCAGTACGTC.

The chain combines TRBV15 with TRBJ2-7, with TRBD1 matching over 7 bases. The CDR3 loop spans 15 amino acids. Germline V gene data show CDR1 as LNHNV and CDR2 as YYDKDF (reference sequence). The ends lost 0 bases at V and 3 bases at J; junction bases unmatched: 5. The CDR3 bases are TGTGCCACCAGCAGAGACAGGGACAGAGTCTACGAGCAGTACTTC. It translates to CATSRDRDRVYEQYF. The full variable domain, in which reference TRBV15 and TRBJ2-7 provide the parts outside the CDR3, is DAMVIQNPRYQVTQFGKPVTLSCSQTLNHNVMYWYQQKSSQAPKLLFHYYDKDFNNEADTPDNFQSRRPNTSFCFLDIRSPGLGDTAMYLCATSRDRDRVYEQYFGPGTRLTVT.

The V gene is TRBV4-1, the J gene TRBJ1-1, with 7 bases aligning to TRBD1. V was clipped by 3 bases and J by 1 base; unmatched bases: 14. The length of the CDR3 is 18 residues. Germline V gene data show CDR1 as MGHRA and CDR2 as YSYEKL. CDR3 region: CASSHPPGGTGRNTEAFF. CDR3 nucleotide sequence: TGCGCCAGCAGCCACCCCCCAGGGGGAACAGGGAGGAACACTGAAGCTTTCTTT.

V gene TRBV18 combines with J gene TRBJ2-2; D perhaps matches TRBD2 (6 bases). V lost 3 bases, J lost 3 bases, and 14 bases lay in between. The CDR3 runs to 16 residues. Germline V lookup: CDR1 KGHSH, CDR2 LQKENI. The CDR3 is CASSPRLGADTGELFF. Here the CDR3 DNA reads TGTGCCAGCTCACCGAGACTAGGGGCCGACACCGGGGAGCTGTTTTTT.

Written as DNA, the CDR3 is TGTGCCAGCAGCGTACCGGGGGAAGAGACCCAGTACTTC. The encoded protein is CASSVPGEETQYF. The genes are TRBV9 and TRBJ2-5; D is possibly TRBD2 (6 bases). CDR3 length: 13 residues. Germline loops: CDR1 SGDLS, CDR2 YYNGEE. The V and J ends lost 1 base and 3 bases respectively, with 7 bases between them.

The chain couples TRBV19 to TRBJ1-2, with TRBD1 identical over 9 bases. CDR3 size: 14 residues. The germline CDR1 and CDR2 sequences are LNHDA and SQIVND (reference sequence). With V trimmed by 3 bases and J by 10 bases, 9 bases remained unmatched. In nucleotides, the CDR3 is TGTGCCAGTAGTATGACAGGGGGGACCGGATCCTACACCTTC. Its protein is CASSMTGGTGSYTF.

J is TRBJ2-2 and V is TRBV10-3; 11 bases agree with TRBD2. V dropped 4 bases and J dropped 2; count of bases not matched to a gene: 15. Germline lookup yields CDR1 ENHRY and CDR2 SYGVKD. The CDR3 has 20 residues. The CDR3 spells CAISAKFSSGGASNTGELFF. CDR3 DNA sequence: TGTGCCATCAGTGCTAAGTTTAGTAGCGGGGGGGCCAGTAACACCGGGGAGCTGTTTTTT.

The sample holds a few counts of this clone. The chain carries TRBV6-5 and TRBJ1-6; the D gene is possibly TRBD1 (6 bases). This CDR3 contains 15 residues. The V gene's germline CDR1 is MNHEY and CDR2 SVGAGI. The V and J ends lost 6 bases and 7 bases respectively, with 16 bases between them. CDR3 sequence: CASRATGLGNSPLHF. DNA of the CDR3: TGTGCCAGCAGGGCTACAGGGTTGGGGAATTCACCCCTCCACTTT.

On this clone: The junction departs from germline at one end; a sequencing error may be responsible. Different DNA sequences within this sample yield the same CDR3. The chain joins TRBV11-2 to TRBJ2-7, with D tentatively TRBD1 (6 bases). The CDR3 totals 14 residues. Germline lookup yields CDR1 SGHAT and CDR2 FQNNGV. The CDR3, as DNA: TGTGCCAGCAGCTCGGGGACAAATCTCCACGAGCAATACTTC. The encoded protein is CASSSGTNLHEQYF. The full variable domain, rest sourced from reference TRBV11-2 and TRBJ2-7, is EAGVAQSPRYKIIEKRQSVAFWCNPISGHATLYWYQQILGQGPKLLIQFQNNGVVDDSQLPKDRFSAERLKGVDSTLKIQPAKLEDSAVYLCASSSGTNLHEQYFGPGTRLTVT.

The chain couples TRBV9 to TRBJ2-7, with a tentative D call TRBD2 (5 bases). Germline V gene lookup returns CDR1 SGDLS and CDR2 YYNGEE. Trimming removed 4 bases from V and 5 bases from J, with 19 bases in between. This CDR3 comprises 15 residues. This chain's CDR3 is CASSPRTSEPHEQYF. DNA of the CDR3: TGTGCCAGCAGCCCCCGGACTTCCGAACCCCACGAGCAGTACTTC.

The chain is built from TRBV6-6 and TRBJ1-1; D is unclear. The CDR3 is 12 amino acids. CDR1 is MNHNY and CDR2 is SVGAGI in the germline V gene (reference sequence). Trimming cost V 8 bases and J 4 bases, with 11 bases left between them. For the CDR3, the DNA is TGTGCCAGCCTCAGGCTCCCCACTGAAGCTTTCTTT. Residues: CASLRLPTEAFF.

This chain connects TRBV10-3 to TRBJ2-1; 13 nucleotides match TRBD2. The germline V gene encodes CDR1 ENHRY and CDR2 SYGVKD. Trimming took 10 bases from V and 7 from J; bases not matched to a gene: 10. The CDR3 has 15 residues. CDR3 bases: TGTGCCACCTCCCCACTAGCGGGAGGGTCGAATGAGCAGTTCTTC. Encoded protein: CATSPLAGGSNEQFF.